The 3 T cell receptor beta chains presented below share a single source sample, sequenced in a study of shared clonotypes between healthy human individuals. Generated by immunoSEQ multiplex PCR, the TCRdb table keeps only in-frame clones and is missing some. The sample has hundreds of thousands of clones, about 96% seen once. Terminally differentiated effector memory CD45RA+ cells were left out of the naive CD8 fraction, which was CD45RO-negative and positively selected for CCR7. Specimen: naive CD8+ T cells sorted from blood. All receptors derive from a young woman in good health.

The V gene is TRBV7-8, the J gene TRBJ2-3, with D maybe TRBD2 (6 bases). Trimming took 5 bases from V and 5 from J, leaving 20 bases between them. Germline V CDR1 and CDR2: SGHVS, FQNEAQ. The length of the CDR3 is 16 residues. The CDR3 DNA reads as TGTGCCAGCAGCCCCAACGCCCGGGGGAGAGGAGATACGCAGTATTTT. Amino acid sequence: CASSPNARGRGDTQYF.

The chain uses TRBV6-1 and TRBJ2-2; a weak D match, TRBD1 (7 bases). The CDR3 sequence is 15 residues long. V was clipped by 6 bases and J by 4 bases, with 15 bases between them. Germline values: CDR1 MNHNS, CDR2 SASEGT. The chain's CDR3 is CASRDYRGGTGELFF. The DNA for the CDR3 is TGTGCCAGCAGGGATTACAGGGGAGGCACCGGGGAGCTGTTTTTT.

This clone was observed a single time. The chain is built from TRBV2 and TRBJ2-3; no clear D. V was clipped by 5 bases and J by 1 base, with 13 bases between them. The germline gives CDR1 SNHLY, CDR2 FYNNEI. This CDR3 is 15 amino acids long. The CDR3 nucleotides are TGTGCCAGCAGTCCATCGAGCTCTGGCACAGATACGCAGTATTTT. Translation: CASSPSSSGTDTQYF. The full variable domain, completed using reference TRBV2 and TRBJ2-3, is EPEVTQTPSHQVTQMGQEVILRCVPISNHLYFYWYRQILGQKVEFLVSFYNNEISEKSEIFDDQFSVERPDGSNFTLKIRSTKLEDSAMYFCASSPSSSGTDTQYFGPGTRLTVL.